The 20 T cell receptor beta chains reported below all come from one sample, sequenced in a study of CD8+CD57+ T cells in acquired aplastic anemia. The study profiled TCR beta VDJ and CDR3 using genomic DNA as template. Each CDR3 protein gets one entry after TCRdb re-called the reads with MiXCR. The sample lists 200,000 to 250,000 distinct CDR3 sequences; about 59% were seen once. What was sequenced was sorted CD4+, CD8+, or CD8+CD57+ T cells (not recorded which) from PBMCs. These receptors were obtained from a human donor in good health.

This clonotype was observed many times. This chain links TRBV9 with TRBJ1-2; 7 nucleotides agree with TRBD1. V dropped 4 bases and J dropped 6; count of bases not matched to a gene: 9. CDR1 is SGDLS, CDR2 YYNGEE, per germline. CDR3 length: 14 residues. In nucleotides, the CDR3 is TGTGCCAGCAGCTCGAGTCAGGGGGTCAATGGCTACACCTTC. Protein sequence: CASSSSQGVNGYTF.

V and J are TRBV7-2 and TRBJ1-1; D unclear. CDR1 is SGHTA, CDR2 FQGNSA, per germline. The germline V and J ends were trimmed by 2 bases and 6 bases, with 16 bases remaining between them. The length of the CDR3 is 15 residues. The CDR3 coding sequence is TGTGCCAGCAGCTTACTAAGTTCCCCTCGGGCTGAAGCTTTCTTT. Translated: CASSLLSSPRAEAFF.

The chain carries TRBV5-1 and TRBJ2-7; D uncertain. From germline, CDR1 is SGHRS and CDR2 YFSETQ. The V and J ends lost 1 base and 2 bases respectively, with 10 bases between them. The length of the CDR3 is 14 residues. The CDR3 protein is CASSLWSEAYEQYF. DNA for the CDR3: TGCGCCAGCAGCTTGTGGAGCGAGGCCTACGAGCAGTACTTC.

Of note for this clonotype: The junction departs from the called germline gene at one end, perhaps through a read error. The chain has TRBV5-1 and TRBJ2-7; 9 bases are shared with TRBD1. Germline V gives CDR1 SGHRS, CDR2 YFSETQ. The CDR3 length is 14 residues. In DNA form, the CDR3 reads TGTGCCAGCAGCGGACCGGGACAGGGAAACGAGCAGTACTTC. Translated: CASSGPGQGNEQYF.

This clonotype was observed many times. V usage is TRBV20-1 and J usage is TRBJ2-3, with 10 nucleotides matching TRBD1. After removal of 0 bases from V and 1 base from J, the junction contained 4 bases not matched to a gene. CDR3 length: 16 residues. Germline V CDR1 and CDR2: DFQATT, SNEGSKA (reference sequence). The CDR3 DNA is TGCAGTGCTAGAGACCCCGGGACAGGGGGCACAGATACGCAGTATTTT. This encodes CSARDPGTGGTDTQYF.

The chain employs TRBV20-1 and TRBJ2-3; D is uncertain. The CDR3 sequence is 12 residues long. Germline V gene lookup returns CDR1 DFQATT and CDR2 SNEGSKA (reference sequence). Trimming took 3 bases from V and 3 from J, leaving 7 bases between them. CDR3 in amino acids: CSARDRTDTQYF. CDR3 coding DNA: TGCAGTGCTAGGGACCGTACAGATACGCAGTATTTT.

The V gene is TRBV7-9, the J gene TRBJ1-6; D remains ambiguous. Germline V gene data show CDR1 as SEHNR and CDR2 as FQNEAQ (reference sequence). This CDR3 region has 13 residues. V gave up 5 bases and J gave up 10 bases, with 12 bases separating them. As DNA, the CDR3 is TGTGCCAGCAGCCAGGCCCGCCAATCACCCCTCCACTTT. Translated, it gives CASSQARQSPLHF.

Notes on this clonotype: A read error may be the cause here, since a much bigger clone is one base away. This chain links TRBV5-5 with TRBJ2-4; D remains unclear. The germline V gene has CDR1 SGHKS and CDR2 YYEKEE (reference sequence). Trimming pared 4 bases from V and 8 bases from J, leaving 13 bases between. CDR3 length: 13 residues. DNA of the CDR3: TGTGCCAGCAGCGGCCAAGAATGGGACATTCAGTACTTC. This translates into CASSGQEWDIQYF.

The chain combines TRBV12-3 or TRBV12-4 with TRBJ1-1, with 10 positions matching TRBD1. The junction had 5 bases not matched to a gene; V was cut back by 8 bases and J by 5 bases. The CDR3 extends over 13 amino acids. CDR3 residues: CASCRDRGTEAFF. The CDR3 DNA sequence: TGTGCCAGCTGCCGGGACAGGGGAACTGAAGCTTTCTTT.

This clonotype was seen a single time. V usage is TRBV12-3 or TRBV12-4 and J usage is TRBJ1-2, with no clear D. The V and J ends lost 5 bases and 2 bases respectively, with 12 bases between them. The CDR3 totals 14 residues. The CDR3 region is CASSPRVSNYGYTF. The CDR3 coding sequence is TGTGCCAGCAGTCCGAGGGTTTCCAACTATGGCTACACCTTC.

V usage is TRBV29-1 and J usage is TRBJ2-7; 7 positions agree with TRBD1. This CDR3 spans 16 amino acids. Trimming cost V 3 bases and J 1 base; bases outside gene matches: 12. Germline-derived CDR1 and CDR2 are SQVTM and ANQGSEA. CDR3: CSVEDLGTARSYEQYF. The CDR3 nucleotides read TGCAGCGTTGAGGACCTCGGGACAGCTCGATCCTACGAGCAGTACTTC.

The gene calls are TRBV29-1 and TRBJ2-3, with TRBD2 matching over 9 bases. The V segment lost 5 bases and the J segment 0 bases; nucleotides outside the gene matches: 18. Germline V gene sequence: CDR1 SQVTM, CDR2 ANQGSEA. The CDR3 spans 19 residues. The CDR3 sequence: CSVLGLLAGEVHSTDTQYF. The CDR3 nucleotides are TGCAGCGTTTTAGGTCTTTTAGCGGGAGAGGTTCATAGCACAGATACGCAGTATTTT.

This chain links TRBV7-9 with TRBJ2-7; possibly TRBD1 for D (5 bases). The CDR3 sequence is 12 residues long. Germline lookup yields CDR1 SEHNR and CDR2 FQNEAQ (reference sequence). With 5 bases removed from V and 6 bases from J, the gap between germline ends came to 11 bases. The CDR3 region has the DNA TGTGCCAGCAGCATCGACAGTCCCGAGCAGTACTTC. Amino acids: CASSIDSPEQYF.

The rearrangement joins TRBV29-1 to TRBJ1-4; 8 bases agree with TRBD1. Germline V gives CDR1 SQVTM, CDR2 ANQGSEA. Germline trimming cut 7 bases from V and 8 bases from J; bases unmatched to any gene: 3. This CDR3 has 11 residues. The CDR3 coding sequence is TGCAGCGCTGGGGACAGGGAAAAACTGTTTTTT. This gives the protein CSAGDREKLFF.

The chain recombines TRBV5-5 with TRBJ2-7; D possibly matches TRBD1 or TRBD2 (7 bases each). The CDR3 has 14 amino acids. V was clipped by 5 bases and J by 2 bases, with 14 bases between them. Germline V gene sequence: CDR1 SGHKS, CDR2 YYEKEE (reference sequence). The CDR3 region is CASRRQGGAYEQYF. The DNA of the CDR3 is TGTGCCAGCAGACGACAGGGAGGGGCCTACGAGCAGTACTTC. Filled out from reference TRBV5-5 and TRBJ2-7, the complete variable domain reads DAGVTQSPTHLIKTRGQQVTLRCSPISGHKSVSWYQQVLGQGPQFIFQYYEKEERGRGNFPDRFSARQFPNYSSELNVNALLLGDSALYLCASRRQGGAYEQYFGPGTRLTVT.

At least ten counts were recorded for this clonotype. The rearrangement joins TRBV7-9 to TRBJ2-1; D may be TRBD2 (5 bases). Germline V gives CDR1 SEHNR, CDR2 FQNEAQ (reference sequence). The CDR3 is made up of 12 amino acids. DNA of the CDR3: TGTGCGTTAGAAGCGGCCTACAATGAGCAGTTCTTC. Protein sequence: CALEAAYNEQFF.

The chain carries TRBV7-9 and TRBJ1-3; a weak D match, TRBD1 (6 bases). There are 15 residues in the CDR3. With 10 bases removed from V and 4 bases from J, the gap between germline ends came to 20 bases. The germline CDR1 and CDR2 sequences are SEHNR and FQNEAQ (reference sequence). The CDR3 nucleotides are TGTGCCACCGAAGGGACACGCGGGGCGGGAAACACCATATATTTT. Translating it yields CATEGTRGAGNTIYF.

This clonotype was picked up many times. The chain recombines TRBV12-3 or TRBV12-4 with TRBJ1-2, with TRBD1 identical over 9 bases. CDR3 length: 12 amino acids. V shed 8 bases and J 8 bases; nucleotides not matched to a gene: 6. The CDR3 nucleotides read TGTGCCAGCGTACAGGGGGCGCAAGGCTACACCTTC. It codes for CASVQGAQGYTF.

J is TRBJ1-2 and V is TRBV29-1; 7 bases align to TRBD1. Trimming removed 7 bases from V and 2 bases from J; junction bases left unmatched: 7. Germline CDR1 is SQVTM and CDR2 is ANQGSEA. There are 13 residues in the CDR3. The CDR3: CSADSTGNYGYTF. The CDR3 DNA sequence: TGCAGCGCTGATTCGACAGGGAACTATGGCTACACCTTC.

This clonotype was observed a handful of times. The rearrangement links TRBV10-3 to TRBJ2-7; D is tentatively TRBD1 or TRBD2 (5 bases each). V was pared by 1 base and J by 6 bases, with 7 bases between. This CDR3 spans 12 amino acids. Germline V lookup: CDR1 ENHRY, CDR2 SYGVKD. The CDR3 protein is CAISEWGSEQYF. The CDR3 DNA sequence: TGTGCCATCAGTGAGTGGGGGAGCGAGCAGTACTTC.